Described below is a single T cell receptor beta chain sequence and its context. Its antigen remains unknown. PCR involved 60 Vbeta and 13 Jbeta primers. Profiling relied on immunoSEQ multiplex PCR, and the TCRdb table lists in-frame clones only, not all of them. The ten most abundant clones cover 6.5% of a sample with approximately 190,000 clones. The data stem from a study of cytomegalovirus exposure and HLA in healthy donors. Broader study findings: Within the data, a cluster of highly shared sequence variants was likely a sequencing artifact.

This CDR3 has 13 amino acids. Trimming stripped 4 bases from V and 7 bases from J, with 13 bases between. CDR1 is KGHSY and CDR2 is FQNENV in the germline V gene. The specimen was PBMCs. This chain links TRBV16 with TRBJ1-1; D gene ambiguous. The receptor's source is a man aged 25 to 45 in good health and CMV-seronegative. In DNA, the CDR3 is TGTGCCAGCAGCCCGAATGCCGGGGATGAAGCTTTCTTT. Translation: CASSPNAGDEAFF.